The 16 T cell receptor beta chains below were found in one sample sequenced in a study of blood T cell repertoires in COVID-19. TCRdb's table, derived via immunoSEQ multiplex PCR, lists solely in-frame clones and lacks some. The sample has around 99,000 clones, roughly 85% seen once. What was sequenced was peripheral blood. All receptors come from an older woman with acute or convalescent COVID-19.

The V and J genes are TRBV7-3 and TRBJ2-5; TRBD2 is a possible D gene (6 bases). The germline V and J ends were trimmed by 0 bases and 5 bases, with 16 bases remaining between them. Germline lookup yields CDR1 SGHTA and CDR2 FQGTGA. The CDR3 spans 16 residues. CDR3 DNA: TGTGCCAGCAGCTTAACGGGAGGAATCGGGTCGGAGACCCAGTACTTC. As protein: CASSLTGGIGSETQYF.

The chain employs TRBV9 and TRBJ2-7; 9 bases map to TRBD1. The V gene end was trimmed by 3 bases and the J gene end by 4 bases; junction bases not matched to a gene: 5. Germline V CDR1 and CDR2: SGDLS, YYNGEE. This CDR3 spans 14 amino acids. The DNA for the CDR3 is TGTGCCAGCAGCGCCGGGACAGGGCAGTACGAGCAGTACTTC. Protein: CASSAGTGQYEQYF.

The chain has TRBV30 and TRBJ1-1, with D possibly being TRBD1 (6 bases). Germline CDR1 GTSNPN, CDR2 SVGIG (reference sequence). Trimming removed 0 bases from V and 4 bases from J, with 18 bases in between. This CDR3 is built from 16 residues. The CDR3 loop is CAWSVSRGGPSTEAFF. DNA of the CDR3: TGTGCCTGGAGTGTATCGAGGGGGGGGCCCTCCACTGAAGCTTTCTTT.

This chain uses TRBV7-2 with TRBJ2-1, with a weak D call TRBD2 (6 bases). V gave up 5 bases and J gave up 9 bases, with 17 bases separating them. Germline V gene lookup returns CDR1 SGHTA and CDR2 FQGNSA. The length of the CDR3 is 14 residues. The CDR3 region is CASSKEAGSGEQFF. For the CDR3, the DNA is TGTGCCAGCAGCAAAGAAGCGGGTAGCGGTGAGCAGTTCTTC.

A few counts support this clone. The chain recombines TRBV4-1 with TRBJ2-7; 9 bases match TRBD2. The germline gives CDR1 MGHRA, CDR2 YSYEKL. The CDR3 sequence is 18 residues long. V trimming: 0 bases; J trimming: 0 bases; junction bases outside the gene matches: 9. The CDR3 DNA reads TGCGCCAGCAGCCAAGACTCCCCCGTAGCGGGAGACTCCTACGAGCAGTACTTC. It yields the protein CASSQDSPVAGDSYEQYF.

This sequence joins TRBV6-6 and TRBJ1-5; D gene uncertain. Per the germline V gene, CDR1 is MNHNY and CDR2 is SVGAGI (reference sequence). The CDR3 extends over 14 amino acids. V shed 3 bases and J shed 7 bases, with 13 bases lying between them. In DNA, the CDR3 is TGTGCCAGCAGTTATAACCCCCTCGGGCAGCCCCAGCATTTT. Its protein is CASSYNPLGQPQHF.

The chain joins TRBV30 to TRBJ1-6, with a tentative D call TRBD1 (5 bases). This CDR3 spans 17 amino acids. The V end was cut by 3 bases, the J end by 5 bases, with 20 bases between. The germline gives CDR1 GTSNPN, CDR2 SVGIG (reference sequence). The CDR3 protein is CAWSAWGGTGDNSPLHF. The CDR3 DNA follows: TGTGCCTGGAGCGCTTGGGGGGGTACCGGAGATAATTCACCCCTCCACTTT.

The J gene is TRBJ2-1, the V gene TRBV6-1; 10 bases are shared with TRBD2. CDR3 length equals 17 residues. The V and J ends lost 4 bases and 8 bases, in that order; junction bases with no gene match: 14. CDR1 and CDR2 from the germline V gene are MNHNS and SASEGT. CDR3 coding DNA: TGTGCCAGCAGTGGACACAGGGGCGGGAGCGGGGGGGATGAGCAGTTCTTC. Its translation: CASSGHRGGSGGDEQFF.

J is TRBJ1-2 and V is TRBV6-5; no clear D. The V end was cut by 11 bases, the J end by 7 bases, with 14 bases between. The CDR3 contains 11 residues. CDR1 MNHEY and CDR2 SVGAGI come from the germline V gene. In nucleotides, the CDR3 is TGTGCCGTCCGCGGCCTCCGTGGCTACACCTTC. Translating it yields CAVRGLRGYTF.

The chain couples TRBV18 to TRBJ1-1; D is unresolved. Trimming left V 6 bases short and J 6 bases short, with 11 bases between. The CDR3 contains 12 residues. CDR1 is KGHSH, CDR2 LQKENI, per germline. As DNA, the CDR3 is TGTGCCAGCTCGCCCCCATTAGCTGAAGCTTTCTTT. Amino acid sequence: CASSPPLAEAFF.

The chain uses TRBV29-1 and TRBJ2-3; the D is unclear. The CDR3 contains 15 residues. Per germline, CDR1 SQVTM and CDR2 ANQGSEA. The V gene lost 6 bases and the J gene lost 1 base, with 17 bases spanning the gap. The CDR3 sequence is CSVTGPLRRTDTQYF. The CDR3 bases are TGCAGCGTCACGGGTCCCCTCCGTCGCACAGATACGCAGTATTTT.

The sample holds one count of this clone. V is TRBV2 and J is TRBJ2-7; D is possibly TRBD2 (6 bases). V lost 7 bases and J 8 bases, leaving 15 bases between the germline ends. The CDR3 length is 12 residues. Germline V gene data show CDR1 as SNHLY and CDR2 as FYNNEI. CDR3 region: CASTEAGGKQYF. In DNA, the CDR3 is TGTGCCAGCACCGAAGCGGGCGGGAAGCAGTACTTC. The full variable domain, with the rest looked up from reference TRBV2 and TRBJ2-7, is EPEVTQTPSHQVTQMGQEVILRCVPISNHLYFYWYRQILGQKVEFLVSFYNNEISEKSEIFDDQFSVERPDGSNFTLKIRSTKLEDSAMYFCASTEAGGKQYFGPGTRLTVT.

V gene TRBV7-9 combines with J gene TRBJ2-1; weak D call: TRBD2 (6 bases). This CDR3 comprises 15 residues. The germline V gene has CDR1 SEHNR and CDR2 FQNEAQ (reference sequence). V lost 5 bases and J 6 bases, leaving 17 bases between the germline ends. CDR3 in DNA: TGTGCCAGCAGCCCCCGAGGAGGGGTCGGCAATGAGCAGTTCTTC. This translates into CASSPRGGVGNEQFF.

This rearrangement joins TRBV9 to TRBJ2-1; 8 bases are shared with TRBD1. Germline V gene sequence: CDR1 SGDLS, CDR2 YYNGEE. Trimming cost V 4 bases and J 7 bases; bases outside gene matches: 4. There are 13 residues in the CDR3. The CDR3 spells CASSRDRTNEQFF. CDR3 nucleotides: TGTGCCAGCAGCCGGGACAGGACAAATGAGCAGTTCTTC.

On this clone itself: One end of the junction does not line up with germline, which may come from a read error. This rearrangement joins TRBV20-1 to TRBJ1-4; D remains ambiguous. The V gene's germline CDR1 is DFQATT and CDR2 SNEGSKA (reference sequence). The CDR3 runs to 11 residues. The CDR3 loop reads CSAGSNGKLFF. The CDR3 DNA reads TGCAGTGCCGGGTCCAATGGAAAACTGTTTTTT.

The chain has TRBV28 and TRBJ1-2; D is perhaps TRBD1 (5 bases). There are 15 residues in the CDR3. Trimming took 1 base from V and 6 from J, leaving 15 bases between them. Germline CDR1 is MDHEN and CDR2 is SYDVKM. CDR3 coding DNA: TGTGCCAGCAGTTTATCTCTGGGGCGGCTGGATGGCTACACCTTC. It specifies CASSLSLGRLDGYTF.